Presented here are 22 T cell receptor beta chains from one specimen sequenced in a study of cytomegalovirus exposure and HLA in healthy donors. It was with 60 Vbeta and 13 Jbeta primers that the PCR ran. Measured with immunoSEQ multiplex PCR; TCRdb has only the in-frame clones, and not every one. The table has about 140,000 clones, 75% to 85% seen once. Sequencing was done on a sample of PBMCs. The receptor source for this set is a man aged 45-60 years in good health and CMV-seronegative.

The gene calls are TRBV2 and TRBJ2-2, with D maybe TRBD1 (6 bases). Trimming left V 3 bases short and J 0 bases short, with 11 bases between. CDR1 is SNHLY and CDR2 is FYNNEI in the germline V gene. This CDR3 is 16 amino acids long. The CDR3 reads CASSDVGQTNTGELFF. The DNA for the CDR3 is TGTGCCAGCAGTGATGTCGGACAGACGAACACCGGGGAGCTGTTTTTT.

This sequence joins TRBV6-5 and TRBJ2-7, with D perhaps TRBD1 (7 bases). This CDR3 comprises 14 residues. V was shortened by 4 bases and J by 2 bases, with 12 bases between the two germline ends. The germline V gene has CDR1 MNHEY and CDR2 SVGAGI. The CDR3 region is CASSSGGKTYEQYF. CDR3 in DNA: TGTGCCAGCAGTTCAGGGGGGAAAACCTACGAGCAGTACTTC.

CDR3 nucleotides: TGTGCCAGCACAAGACTAGGGCAAAGCACAGATACGCAGTATTTT. This translates into CASTRLGQSTDTQYF. The chain joins TRBV19 to TRBJ2-3, with D tentatively TRBD2 (6 bases). The CDR3 length is 15 residues. CDR1 and CDR2 (germline): LNHDA, SQIVND (reference sequence). The V end lost 9 bases, the J end lost 0 bases, and 16 bases lay between the germline ends.

The chain couples TRBV28 to TRBJ1-2, with 8 nucleotides matching TRBD1. In germline, CDR1 is MDHEN, CDR2 SYDVKM. This CDR3 has 14 residues. V trimming: 8 bases; J trimming: 6 bases; junction bases outside the gene matches: 11. CDR3 sequence (DNA): TGTGCCAGCGATGCCCGAGGGACAGGTAATGGCTACACCTTC. This encodes CASDARGTGNGYTF.

V gene TRBV7-8 combines with J gene TRBJ1-1, with D uncertain. Germline V gene data show CDR1 as SGHVS and CDR2 as FQNEAQ. This CDR3 has 14 amino acids. V was pared by 1 base and J by 4 bases, with 10 bases between. The CDR3 reads CASSLGGRVTEAFF. DNA of the CDR3: TGTGCCAGCAGCTTAGGAGGTCGGGTCACTGAAGCTTTCTTT.

The CDR3 DNA reads as TGTGCCAGCAGTTTTGGGACTAGCGGACTCTACTACGAGCAGTACTTC. Amino acids: CASSFGTSGLYYEQYF. The V gene is TRBV28, the J gene TRBJ2-7; 11 nucleotides agree with TRBD2. V shed 3 bases and J 3 bases; nucleotides not matched to a gene: 7. The CDR3 consists of 16 residues. Looked up from germline, CDR1 is MDHEN and CDR2 is SYDVKM.

CDR3 in amino acids: CASSSDRVETQYF. CDR3 sequence (DNA): TGTGCCAGCAGCTCGGACAGGGTAGAGACCCAGTACTTC. The chain joins TRBV7-7 to TRBJ2-5; 8 bases are shared with TRBD1. The ends lost 4 bases at V and 4 bases at J; junction bases unmatched: 2. The CDR3 extends over 13 amino acids. Germline V gives CDR1 SSHAT, CDR2 FNYEAQ (reference sequence). Together with reference TRBV7-7 and TRBJ2-5, the CDR3 gives the full variable domain: GAGVSQSPRYKVTKRGQDVTLRCDPISSHATLYWYQQALGQGPEFLTYFNYEAQPDKSGLPSDRFSAERPEGSISTLTIQRTEQRDSAMYRCASSSDRVETQYFGPGTRLLVL.

V and J are TRBV29-1 and TRBJ2-7, with a possible D match to TRBD2 (7 bases). This CDR3 comprises 14 residues. V lost 6 bases, J lost 2 bases, and 17 bases lay in between. Germline V gene data show CDR1 as SQVTM and CDR2 as ANQGSEA. For the CDR3, the DNA is TGCAGCGTCCTAAGGGGGGGCAGGACCTACGAGCAGTACTTC. This gives the protein CSVLRGGRTYEQYF.

This clone has a handful of counts. The chain joins TRBV7-9 to TRBJ2-1, with D possibly being TRBD2 (7 bases). Looked up from germline, CDR1 is SEHNR and CDR2 is FQNEAQ (reference sequence). CDR3 length: 17 amino acids. Trimming cost V 6 bases and J 0 bases, with 18 bases left between them. CDR3 protein: CASSSTGGRGSYNEQFF. The DNA for the CDR3 is TGTGCCAGCAGTTCGACGGGGGGCAGAGGCTCCTACAATGAGCAGTTCTTC.

This clone was found once. The genes are TRBV6-5 and TRBJ2-7, with a possible D match to TRBD2 (5 bases). The V end was cut by 8 bases, the J end by 3 bases, with 11 bases between. The CDR3 extends over 12 amino acids. Germline CDR1 and CDR2: MNHEY and SVGAGI. CDR3 coding DNA: TGTGCCAGCTCCAACGCGGGCTACGAGCAGTACTTC. It codes for CASSNAGYEQYF.

The chain joins TRBV28 to TRBJ1-3, with D perhaps matching TRBD1 (5 bases). This CDR3 has 15 residues. V lost 7 bases and J 0 bases, leaving 13 bases between the germline ends. The germline CDR1 and CDR2 sequences are MDHEN and SYDVKM. The CDR3 here is CASTTYGGSGNTIYF. CDR3 sequence (DNA): TGTGCCAGCACCACCTACGGGGGCTCTGGAAACACCATATATTTT.

V is TRBV13 and J is TRBJ2-3, with TRBD2 matching over 8 bases. Germline V gene lookup returns CDR1 PRHDT and CDR2 FYEKMQ (reference sequence). V dropped 5 bases and J dropped 6; count of bases not matched to a gene: 13. The CDR3 totals 16 residues. CDR3 bases: TGTGCCAGCAGCCTCCAAGCGGGGGCCTCGCCGGATACGCAGTATTTT. Translating it yields CASSLQAGASPDTQYF.

The CDR3 loop is CASSDGQGSEKLFF. The CDR3, as DNA: TGTGCCAGCAGTGACGGACAGGGGAGTGAAAAACTGTTTTTT. This chain uses TRBV2 with TRBJ1-4, with TRBD1 identical over 9 bases. There are 14 residues in the CDR3. The V and J ends lost 3 bases and 7 bases, in that order; junction bases with no gene match: 3. Per germline, CDR1 SNHLY and CDR2 FYNNEI.

This clone was recorded only once. The rearrangement joins TRBV4-2 to TRBJ2-7; TRBD2 aligns across 7 bases. Trimming took 0 bases from V and 4 from J; bases not matched to a gene: 9. The CDR3 is 16 residues long. The germline V gene encodes CDR1 LGHNA and CDR2 YNFKEQ. The CDR3 sequence is CASSQDRAGRVYEQYF. In DNA, the CDR3 is TGTGCCAGCAGCCAAGATCGAGCGGGGCGAGTATACGAGCAGTACTTC.

The V gene is TRBV19, the J gene TRBJ2-3; 8 nucleotides align to TRBD2. The CDR3 has 14 amino acids. V was clipped by 6 bases and J by 6 bases; unmatched bases: 8. Germline values: CDR1 LNHDA, CDR2 SQIVND (reference sequence). The CDR3 spells CASSRGAGVDTQYF. CDR3 nucleotides: TGTGCCAGTAGCCGGGGAGCGGGGGTGGATACGCAGTATTTT.

This clone has only one observation. The V gene is TRBV2, the J gene TRBJ2-3; 9 bases map to TRBD2. With V trimmed by 2 bases and J by 5 bases, 5 bases remained unmatched. The CDR3 contains 15 residues. Germline CDR1 SNHLY, CDR2 FYNNEI. The CDR3 DNA follows: TGTGCCAGCAGTGAACGCGGGGGGGTTGGAGATACGCAGTATTTT. Translation gives CASSERGGVGDTQYF.

The chain recombines TRBV20-1 with TRBJ1-1, with D maybe TRBD1 (5 bases). The germline gives CDR1 DFQATT, CDR2 SNEGSKA (reference sequence). The V gene lost 5 bases and the J gene lost 8 bases, with 12 bases spanning the gap. This CDR3 is built from 11 residues. CDR3 sequence reads: CSAGPQGEAFF. CDR3 sequence (DNA): TGCAGTGCTGGCCCCCAGGGCGAAGCTTTCTTT.

This clone has a handful of counts. The rearrangement joins TRBV10-3 to TRBJ2-1; D is possibly TRBD1 (5 bases). Trimming removed 4 bases at V and 10 bases at J, with 11 bases between. Germline V gene data show CDR1 as ENHRY and CDR2 as SYGVKD. The CDR3 extends over 12 amino acids. In DNA, the CDR3 is TGTGCCATCAGTGTCGGGCCAGGGGAGCAGTTCTTC. This codes for CAISVGPGEQFF.

This clone was seen once. This rearrangement joins TRBV2 to TRBJ1-4; 11 positions agree with TRBD1. CDR3 length: 16 residues. Trimming took 6 bases from V and 7 from J; bases not matched to a gene: 10. The V gene's germline CDR1 is SNHLY and CDR2 FYNNEI. The CDR3 sequence is CASRSIGQGAGEKLFF. Written as DNA, the CDR3 is TGTGCCAGCAGATCCATCGGACAGGGGGCGGGTGAAAAACTGTTTTTT.

The chain employs TRBV7-8 and TRBJ2-1; D not certain. Germline CDR1 reads SGHVS; CDR2 reads FQNEAQ. V lost 2 bases and J lost 7, with 12 bases in between. The CDR3 loop spans 14 amino acids. CDR3 sequence: CASSLPTPLNEQFF. The DNA for the CDR3 is TGTGCCAGCAGCTTACCGACTCCTTTAAATGAGCAGTTCTTC. Full variable domain (outside the CDR3, taken from reference TRBV7-8 and TRBJ2-1): GAGVSQSPRYKVAKRGQDVALRCDPISGHVSLFWYQQALGQGPEFLTYFQNEAQLDKSGLPSDRFFAERPEGSVSTLKIQRTQQEDSAVYLCASSLPTPLNEQFFGPGTRLTVL.

This clone was recorded only once. The V call is TRBV7-3, the J call TRBJ1-1, with a weak D call TRBD1 (6 bases). V lost 5 bases and J 6 bases, leaving 16 bases between the germline ends. The length of the CDR3 is 14 residues. CDR1 is SGHTA, CDR2 FQGTGA, per germline. CDR3 amino acids: CASSLRWDNPEAFF. DNA of the CDR3: TGTGCCAGCAGCCTCAGGTGGGACAACCCTGAAGCTTTCTTT. Based on the CDR3 plus reference TRBV7-3 and TRBJ1-1, the full variable domain is GAGVSQTPSNKVTEKGKYVELRCDPISGHTALYWYRQSLGQGPEFLIYFQGTGAADDSGLPNDRFFAVRPEGSVSTLKIQRTERGDSAVYLCASSLRWDNPEAFFGQGTRLTVV.

The rearrangement joins TRBV5-1 to TRBJ2-7; 7 nucleotides match TRBD1. Trimming cost V 1 base and J 0 bases; bases outside gene matches: 4. Germline CDR1 and CDR2: SGHRS and YFSETQ. CDR3 size: 15 residues. DNA for the CDR3: TGCGCCAGCAGCTTGAGGGGGCTGGGCTCCTACGAGCAGTACTTC. The encoded protein is CASSLRGLGSYEQYF.